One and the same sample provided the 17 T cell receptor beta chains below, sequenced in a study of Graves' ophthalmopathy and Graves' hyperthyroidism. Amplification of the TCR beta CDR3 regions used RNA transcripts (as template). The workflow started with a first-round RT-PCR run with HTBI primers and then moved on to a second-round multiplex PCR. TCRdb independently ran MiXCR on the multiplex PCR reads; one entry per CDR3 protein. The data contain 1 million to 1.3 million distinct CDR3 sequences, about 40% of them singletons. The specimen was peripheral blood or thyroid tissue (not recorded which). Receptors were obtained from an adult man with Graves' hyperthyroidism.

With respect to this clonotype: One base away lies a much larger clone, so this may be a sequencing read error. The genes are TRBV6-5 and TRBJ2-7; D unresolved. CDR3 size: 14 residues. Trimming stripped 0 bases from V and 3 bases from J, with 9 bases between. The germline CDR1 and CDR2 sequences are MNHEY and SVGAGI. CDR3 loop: CASSYSRNIYEQYF. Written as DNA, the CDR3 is TGTGCCAGCAGTTACTCCAGGAACATCTACGAGCAGTACTTC.

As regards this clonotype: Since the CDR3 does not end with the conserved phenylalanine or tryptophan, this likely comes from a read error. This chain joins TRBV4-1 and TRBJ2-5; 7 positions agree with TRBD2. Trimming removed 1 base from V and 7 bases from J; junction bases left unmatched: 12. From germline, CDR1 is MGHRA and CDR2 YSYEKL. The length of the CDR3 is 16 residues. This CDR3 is CASSQGGGAGGWTQYL. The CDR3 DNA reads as TGCGCCAGCAGCCAAGGTGGCGGAGCCGGGGGGTGGACCCAGTACCTC.

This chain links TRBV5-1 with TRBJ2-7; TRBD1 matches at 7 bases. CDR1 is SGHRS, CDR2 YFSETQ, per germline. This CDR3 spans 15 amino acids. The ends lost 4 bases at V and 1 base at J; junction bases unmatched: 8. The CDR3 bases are TGCGCCAGCAGCCGACAAGGGGGCGGTTCCTACGAGCAGTACTTC. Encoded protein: CASSRQGGGSYEQYF.

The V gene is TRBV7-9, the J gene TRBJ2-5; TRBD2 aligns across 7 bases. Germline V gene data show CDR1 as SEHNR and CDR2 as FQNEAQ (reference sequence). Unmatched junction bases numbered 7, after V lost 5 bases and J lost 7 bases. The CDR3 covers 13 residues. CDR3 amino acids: CASSQRDLVTQYF. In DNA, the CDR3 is TGTGCCAGCAGCCAGCGGGACTTGGTGACCCAGTACTTC.

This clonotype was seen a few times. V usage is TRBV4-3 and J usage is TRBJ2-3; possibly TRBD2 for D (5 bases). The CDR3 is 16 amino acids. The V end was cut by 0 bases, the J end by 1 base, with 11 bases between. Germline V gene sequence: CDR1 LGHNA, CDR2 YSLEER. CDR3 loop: CASSQETSFGTDTQYF. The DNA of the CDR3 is TGCGCCAGCAGCCAAGAAACTAGTTTCGGCACAGATACGCAGTATTTT.

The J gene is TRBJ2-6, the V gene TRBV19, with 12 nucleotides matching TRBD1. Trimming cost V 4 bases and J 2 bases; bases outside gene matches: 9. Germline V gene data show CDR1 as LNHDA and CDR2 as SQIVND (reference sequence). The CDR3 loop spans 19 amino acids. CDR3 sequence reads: CASSKGQGAFGAGANVLTF. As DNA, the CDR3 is TGTGCCAGTAGTAAGGGACAGGGGGCGTTTGGCGCTGGGGCCAACGTCCTGACTTTC.

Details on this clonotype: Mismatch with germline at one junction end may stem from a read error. CDR3 in DNA: TGTGCCAGCAGTTGGGGCGGGGAGGTTTTACGGGAGCTGTTTTTT. As protein: CASSWGGEVLRELFF. The chain couples TRBV10-3 to TRBJ2-2; weak D call: TRBD2 (6 bases). The CDR3 contains 15 residues. Per germline, CDR1 ENHRY and CDR2 SYGVKD.

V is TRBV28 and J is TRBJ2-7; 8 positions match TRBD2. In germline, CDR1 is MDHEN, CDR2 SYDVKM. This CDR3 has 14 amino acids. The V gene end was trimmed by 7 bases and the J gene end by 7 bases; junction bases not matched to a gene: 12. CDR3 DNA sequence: TGTGCCAGCACCCCCAGAGGACTAGCTAAAGAGCAGTACTTC. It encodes CASTPRGLAKEQYF.

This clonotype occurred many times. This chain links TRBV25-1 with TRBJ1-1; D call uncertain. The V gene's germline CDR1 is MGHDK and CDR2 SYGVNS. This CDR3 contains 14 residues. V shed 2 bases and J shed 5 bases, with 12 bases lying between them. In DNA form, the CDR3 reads TGTGCCAGCAGTGAAATGGTTGTTGGGACTGAAGCTTTCTTT. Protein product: CASSEMVVGTEAFF.

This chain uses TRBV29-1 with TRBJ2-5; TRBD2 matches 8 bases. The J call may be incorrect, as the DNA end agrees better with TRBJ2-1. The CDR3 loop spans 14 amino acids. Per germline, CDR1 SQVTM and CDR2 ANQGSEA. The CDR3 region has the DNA TGCAGCGTTGATGGGACTAGGCTTTACAATGAGCAGTTCTTC. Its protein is CSVDGTRLYNEQFF.

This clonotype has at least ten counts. In nucleotides, the CDR3 is TGTGCCAGCAGTTACTTCCTCGGGGAAAACGAGCAGTACTTC. This codes for CASSYFLGENEQYF. The chain has TRBV6-6 and TRBJ2-7; D is perhaps TRBD2 (5 bases). The CDR3 sequence is 14 residues long. Trimming removed 1 base at V and 5 bases at J, with 12 bases between. Germline V CDR1 and CDR2: MNHNY, SVGAGI (reference sequence).

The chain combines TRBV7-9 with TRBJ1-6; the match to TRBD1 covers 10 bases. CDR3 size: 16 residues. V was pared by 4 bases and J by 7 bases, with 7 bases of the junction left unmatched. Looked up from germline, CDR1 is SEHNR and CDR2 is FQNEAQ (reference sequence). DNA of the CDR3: TGTGCCAGCAGCTCGTGGGACAGGGGAAGGAATTCACCCCTCCACTTT. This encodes CASSSWDRGRNSPLHF.

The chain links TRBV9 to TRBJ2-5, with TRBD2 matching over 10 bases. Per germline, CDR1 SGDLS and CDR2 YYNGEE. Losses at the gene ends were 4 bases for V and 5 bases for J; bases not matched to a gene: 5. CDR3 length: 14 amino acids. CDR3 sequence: CASSRAGGVETQYF. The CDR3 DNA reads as TGTGCCAGCAGCAGAGCGGGAGGGGTGGAGACCCAGTACTTC. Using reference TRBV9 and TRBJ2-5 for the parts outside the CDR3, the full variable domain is DSGVTQTPKHLITATGQRVTLRCSPRSGDLSVYWYQQSLDQGLQFLIQYYNGEERAKGNILERFSAQQFPDLHSELNLSSLELGDSALYFCASSRAGGVETQYFGPGTRLLVL.

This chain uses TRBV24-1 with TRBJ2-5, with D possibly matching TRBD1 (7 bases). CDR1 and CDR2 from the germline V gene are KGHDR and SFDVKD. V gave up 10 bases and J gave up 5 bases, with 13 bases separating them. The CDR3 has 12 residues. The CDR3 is CATTGEAETQYF. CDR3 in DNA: TGTGCCACTACAGGGGAGGCGGAGACCCAGTACTTC.

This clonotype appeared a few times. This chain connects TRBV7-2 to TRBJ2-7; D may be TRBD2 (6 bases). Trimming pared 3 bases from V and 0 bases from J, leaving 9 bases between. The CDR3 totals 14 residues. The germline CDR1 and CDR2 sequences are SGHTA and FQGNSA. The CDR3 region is CASSFWRDSYEQYF. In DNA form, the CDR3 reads TGTGCCAGCAGCTTTTGGCGGGACTCCTACGAGCAGTACTTC.

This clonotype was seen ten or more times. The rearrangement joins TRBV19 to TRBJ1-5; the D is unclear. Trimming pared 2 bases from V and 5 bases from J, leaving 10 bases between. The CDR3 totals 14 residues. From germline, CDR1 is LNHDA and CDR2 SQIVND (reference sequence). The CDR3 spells CASSITGFDQPQHF. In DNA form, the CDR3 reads TGTGCCAGTAGTATAACGGGGTTCGATCAGCCCCAGCATTTT.

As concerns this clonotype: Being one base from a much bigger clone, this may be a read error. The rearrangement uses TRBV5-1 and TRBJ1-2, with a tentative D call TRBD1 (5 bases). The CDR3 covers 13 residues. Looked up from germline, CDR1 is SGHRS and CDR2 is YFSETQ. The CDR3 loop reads CASSAGHKYGHTF. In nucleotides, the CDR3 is TGCGCCAGCAGCGCCGGACACAAATATGGCCACACCTTC. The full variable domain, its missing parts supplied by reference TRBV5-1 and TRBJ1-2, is KAGVTQTPRYLIKTRGQQVTLSCSPISGHRSVSWYQQTPGQGLQFLFEYFSETQRNKGNFPGRFSGRQFSNSRSEMNVSTLELGDSALYLCASSAGHKYGHTFGSGTRLTVV.